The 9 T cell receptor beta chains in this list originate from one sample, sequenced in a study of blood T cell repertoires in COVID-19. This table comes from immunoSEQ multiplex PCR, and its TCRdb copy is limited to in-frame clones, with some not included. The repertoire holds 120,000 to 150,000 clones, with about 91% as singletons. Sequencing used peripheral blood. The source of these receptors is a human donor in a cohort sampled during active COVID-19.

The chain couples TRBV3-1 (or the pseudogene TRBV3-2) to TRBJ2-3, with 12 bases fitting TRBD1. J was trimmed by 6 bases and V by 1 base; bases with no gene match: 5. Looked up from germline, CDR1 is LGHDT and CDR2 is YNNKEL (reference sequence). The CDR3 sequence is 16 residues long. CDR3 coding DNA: TGTGCCAGCAGCCAAGTTGGGACAGGGGGCGCGGATACGCAGTATTTT. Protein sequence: CASSQVGTGGADTQYF.

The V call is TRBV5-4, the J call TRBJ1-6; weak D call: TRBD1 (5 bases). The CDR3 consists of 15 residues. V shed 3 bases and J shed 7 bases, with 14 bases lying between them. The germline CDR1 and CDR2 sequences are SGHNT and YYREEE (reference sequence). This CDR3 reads CASSWGEGGNSPLHF. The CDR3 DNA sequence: TGTGCCAGCAGCTGGGGGGAGGGTGGGAATTCACCCCTCCACTTT.

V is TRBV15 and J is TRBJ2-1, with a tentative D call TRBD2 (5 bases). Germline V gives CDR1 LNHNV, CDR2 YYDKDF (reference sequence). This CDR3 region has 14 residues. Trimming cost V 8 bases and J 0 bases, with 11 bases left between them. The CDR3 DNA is TGTGCCACCCTTCCGGGGAGCTCCTACAATGAGCAGTTCTTC. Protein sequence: CATLPGSSYNEQFF.

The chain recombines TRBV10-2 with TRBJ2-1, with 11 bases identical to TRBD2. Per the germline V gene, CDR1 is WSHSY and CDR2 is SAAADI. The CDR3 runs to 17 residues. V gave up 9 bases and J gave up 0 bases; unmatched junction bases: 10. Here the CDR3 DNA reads TGCGCCAGTACTCGGCTAGCGGGGGGTAGCTCCTACAATGAGCAGTTCTTC. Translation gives CASTRLAGGSSYNEQFF.

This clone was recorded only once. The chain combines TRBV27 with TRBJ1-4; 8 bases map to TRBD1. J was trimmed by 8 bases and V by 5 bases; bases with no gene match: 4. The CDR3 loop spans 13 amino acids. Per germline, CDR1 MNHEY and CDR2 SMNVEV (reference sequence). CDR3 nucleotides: TGTGCCAGCAGTACAGGGGGGGACGAAAAACTGTTTTTT. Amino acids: CASSTGGDEKLFF.

CDR3 nucleotides: TGCGCCAGCAGAGAAGTGAGGTACGGGAACACCATATATTTT. It encodes CASREVRYGNTIYF. The chain recombines TRBV10-2 with TRBJ1-3; D call uncertain. Germline-derived CDR1 and CDR2 are WSHSY and SAAADI. V lost 6 bases and J 7 bases, leaving 16 bases between the germline ends. CDR3 length: 14 residues.

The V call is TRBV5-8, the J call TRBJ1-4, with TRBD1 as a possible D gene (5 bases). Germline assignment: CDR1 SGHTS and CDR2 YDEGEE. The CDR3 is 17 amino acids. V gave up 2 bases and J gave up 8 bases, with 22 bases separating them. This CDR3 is CASSFPPLTDALEKLFF. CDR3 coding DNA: TGTGCCAGCAGCTTTCCCCCGCTGACAGACGCCTTGGAAAAACTGTTTTTT.

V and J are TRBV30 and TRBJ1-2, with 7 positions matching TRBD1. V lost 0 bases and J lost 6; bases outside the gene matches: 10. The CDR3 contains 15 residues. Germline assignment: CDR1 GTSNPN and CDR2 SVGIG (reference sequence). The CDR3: CAWSVRDRVVNGYTF. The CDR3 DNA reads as TGTGCCTGGAGTGTCCGTGACAGGGTTGTGAATGGCTACACCTTC.

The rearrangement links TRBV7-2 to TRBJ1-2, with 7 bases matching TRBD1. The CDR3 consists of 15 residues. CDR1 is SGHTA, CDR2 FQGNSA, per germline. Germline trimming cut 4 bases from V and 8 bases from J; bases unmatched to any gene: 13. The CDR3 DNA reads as TGTGCCAGCAGCTCCCGGACAGGCTCCAGTGGGGGCTACACCTTC. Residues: CASSSRTGSSGGYTF.